This is a list of T cell receptor beta chains from one sample in a study of T-cell reconstitution after alpha-beta-depleted transplantation in children. Using its own MiXCR run on the PCR reads, TCRdb lists one record per CDR3 protein. The sample includes hundreds of thousands of distinct CDR3 sequences, more than 9% of them seen just once. This specimen consisted of PBMCs, obtained before TCRalphabeta/CD19-depleted stem cell transplant. The origin of the receptors is a child under 10 years old with inherited bone marrow failure, due to receive a stem cell transplant. The CDR3 runs from the conserved cysteine through the conserved F or W. The D gene is left open where the match is weak. Rows give clone size only sometimes, using once, few, many, or a class for an expanded clone.

D gene	J gene	V gene	clone size	CDR3 DNA	CDR3 protein
TRBD1	TRBJ1-1	TRBV5-1	many	TGCGCCAGCAGCATTACGACAGGGAGGAATGCTTTCTTT	CASSITTGRNAFF
NA	TRBJ1-3	TRBV20-1	many	TGCAGTGCTAGAGATTTGGCGGGTCACCCCTCTGGAAACACCATATATTTT	CSARDLAGHPSGNTIYF
NA	TRBJ2-3	TRBV2	NA	TGTGCCAGCAGGGAGCCTGAAGATACGCAGTATTTT	CASREPEDTQYF
TRBD2	TRBJ2-7	TRBV2	many	TGTGCCAGCAGGCGCTCTGAGGGAGGGTTACCCCCGTACGAGCAGTACTTC	CASRRSEGGLPPYEQYF
TRBD2	TRBJ2-3	TRBV28	many	TGTGCCAGCAGTTCTAGCGGGAGGGGCACAGATACGCAGTATTTT	CASSSSGRGTDTQYF
NA	TRBJ1-3	TRBV12-3/TRBV12-4	few	TGTGCCAGCAGCAGTTGGGAACTTGGAAACACCATATATTTT	CASSSWELGNTIYF
TRBD2	TRBJ2-4	TRBV20-1	many	TGCAGTGCTCGTACCGCGAGCGGGAGAGAGGGGGGGAACATTCAGTACTTC	CSARTASGREGGNIQYF
NA	TRBJ2-7	TRBV7-8	few	TGTGCCAGCAGCTTAGCGATAAGACCAGGCGAACACTACGAGCAGTACTTC	CASSLAIRPGEHYEQYF
TRBD2	TRBJ2-2	TRBV7-2	many	TGTGCCAGCAGCTTAGCGAGACTAGCGGGAGGCACCGGGGAGCTGTTTTTT	CASSLARLAGGTGELFF
TRBD1	TRBJ1-3	TRBV10-2	many	TGCGCCAGCAAGACAGGGGGCGAAGGGTCTGGAAACACCATATATTTT	CASKTGGEGSGNTIYF
TRBD2	TRBJ2-5	TRBV24-1	many	TGTGCCACCAGGGCTAGCGGGGATGAGACCCAGTACTTC	CATRASGDETQYF
NA	TRBJ2-7	TRBV10-1	many	TGCGCCAGCAGTGGACCGGGTTACAGGGAGCAGTACTTC	CASSGPGYREQYF
TRBD2	TRBJ2-1	TRBV5-1	many	TGCGCCAGCAGCTTGACTAGCGGAGGCTACAATGAGCAGTTCTTC	CASSLTSGGYNEQFF
TRBD1	TRBJ1-4	TRBV7-8	few	TGTGCCAGCAGCTTAGAACCTCCGACCCGGGACAGGGAGGAAAAACTGTTTTTT	CASSLEPPTRDREEKLFF
NA	TRBJ2-7	TRBV5-1	few	TGCGCCAGTTTCCGGCGGGACAAACCCTACGAGCAGTACTTC	CASFRRDKPYEQYF
NA	TRBJ1-2	TRBV12-3/TRBV12-4	many	TGTGCCAGCAGTTCCCAGGGCGCCTATGGCTACACCTTC	CASSSQGAYGYTF